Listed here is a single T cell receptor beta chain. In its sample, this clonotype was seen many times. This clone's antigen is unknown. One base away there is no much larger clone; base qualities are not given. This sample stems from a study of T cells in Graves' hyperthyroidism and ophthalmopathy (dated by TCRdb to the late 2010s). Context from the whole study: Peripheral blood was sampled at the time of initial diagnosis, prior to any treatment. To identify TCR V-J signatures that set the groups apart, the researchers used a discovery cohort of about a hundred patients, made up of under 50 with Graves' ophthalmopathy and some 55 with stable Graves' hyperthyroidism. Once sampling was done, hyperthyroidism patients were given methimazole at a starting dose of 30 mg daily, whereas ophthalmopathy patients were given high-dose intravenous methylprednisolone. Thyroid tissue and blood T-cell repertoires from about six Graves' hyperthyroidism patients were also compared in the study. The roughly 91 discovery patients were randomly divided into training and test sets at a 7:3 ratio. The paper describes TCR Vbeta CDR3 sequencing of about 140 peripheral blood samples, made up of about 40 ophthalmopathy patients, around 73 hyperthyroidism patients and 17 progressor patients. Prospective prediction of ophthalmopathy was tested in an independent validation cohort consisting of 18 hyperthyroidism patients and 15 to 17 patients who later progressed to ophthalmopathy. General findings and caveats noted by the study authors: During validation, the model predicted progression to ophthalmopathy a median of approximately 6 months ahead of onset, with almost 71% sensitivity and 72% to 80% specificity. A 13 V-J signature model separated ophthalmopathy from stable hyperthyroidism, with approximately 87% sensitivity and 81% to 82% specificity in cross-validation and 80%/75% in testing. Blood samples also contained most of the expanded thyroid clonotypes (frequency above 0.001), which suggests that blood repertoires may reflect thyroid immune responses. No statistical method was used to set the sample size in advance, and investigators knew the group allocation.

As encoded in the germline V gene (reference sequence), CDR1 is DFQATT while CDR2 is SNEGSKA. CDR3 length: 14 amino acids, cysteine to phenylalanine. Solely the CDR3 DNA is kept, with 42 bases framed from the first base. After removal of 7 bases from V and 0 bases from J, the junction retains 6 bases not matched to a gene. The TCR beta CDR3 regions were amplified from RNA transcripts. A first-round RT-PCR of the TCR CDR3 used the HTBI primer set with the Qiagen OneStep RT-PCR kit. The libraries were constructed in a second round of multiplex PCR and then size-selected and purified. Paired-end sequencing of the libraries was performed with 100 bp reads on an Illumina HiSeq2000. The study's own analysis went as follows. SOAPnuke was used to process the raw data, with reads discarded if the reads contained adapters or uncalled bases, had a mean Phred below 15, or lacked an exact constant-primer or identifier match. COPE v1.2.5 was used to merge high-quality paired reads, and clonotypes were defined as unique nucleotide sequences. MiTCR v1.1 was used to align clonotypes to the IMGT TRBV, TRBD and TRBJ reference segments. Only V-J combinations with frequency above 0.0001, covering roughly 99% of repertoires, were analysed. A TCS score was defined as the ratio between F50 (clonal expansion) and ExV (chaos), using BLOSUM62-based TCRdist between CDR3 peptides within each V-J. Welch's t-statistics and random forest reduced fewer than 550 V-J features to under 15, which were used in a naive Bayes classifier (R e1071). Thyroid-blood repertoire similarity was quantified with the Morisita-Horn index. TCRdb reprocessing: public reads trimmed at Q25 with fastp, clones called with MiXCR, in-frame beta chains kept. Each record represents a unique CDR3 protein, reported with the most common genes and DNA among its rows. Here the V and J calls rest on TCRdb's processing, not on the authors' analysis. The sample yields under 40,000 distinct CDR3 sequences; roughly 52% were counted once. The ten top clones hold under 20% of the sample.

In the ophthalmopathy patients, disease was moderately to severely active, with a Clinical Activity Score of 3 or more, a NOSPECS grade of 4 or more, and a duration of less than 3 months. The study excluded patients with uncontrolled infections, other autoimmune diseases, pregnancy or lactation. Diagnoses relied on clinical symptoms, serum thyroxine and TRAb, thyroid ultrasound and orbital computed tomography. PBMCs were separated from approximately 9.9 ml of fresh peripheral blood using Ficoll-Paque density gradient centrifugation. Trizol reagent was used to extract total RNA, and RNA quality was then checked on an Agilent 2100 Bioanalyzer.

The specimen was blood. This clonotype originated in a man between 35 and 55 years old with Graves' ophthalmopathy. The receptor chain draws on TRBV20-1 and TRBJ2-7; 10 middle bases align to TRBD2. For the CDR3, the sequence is CSVFSGGNSYEQYF. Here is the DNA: TGCAGTGTATTTAGCGGGGGGAACTCCTACGAGCAGTACTTC.